Listed here is a single T cell receptor beta chain. No antigen is known for it. There are no base qualities to consult, and no much larger clone falls within one base. TCR CDR3 regions were amplified from genomic DNA by multiplex PCR using the deep immunoSEQ assay. For each cell subset, the extracted genomic DNA was distributed evenly across all wells of several immunoSEQ 96-well plates, and each plate served as one replicate. For sorted subsets, 200 to 250 ng of genomic DNA, equivalent to around 31,000 T cell genomes, went into each replicate PCR. Purified libraries were quantified with a Qubit 3.0 fluorometer, sized on a Bioanalyzer 2100, and re-quantified with the KAPA Library Quantification kit. A separate single-read 150-cycle Illumina NextSeq 550 flow cell was used to sequence each immunoSEQ 96-well plate. Processing in the source paper ran as follows. The immunoSEQ output contained only junctional sequences without quality scores, so filtering could not match that applied to full-length reads. Sequences were annotated with PyIR, a Python wrapper for IgBLAST v1.9, and V/J genes and CDR3 were assigned using IMGT germline references. Reads with weak V/J assignments (E-value above 1e-6), missing CDR3, stop codons, out-of-frame junctions, or ambiguous translated residues were removed. V3J clonotypes were defined by identical inferred V gene, J gene, and CDR3 amino acid sequence. The percentage overlap between two repertoires was calculated by dividing the number of shared unique clonotypes by the size of the smaller repertoire. Richness of each repertoire was evaluated using RTK rarefaction, the Chao1 estimator, and Recon v2.1 estimates of unobserved clonotypes. For all TCRbeta clonotypes obtained by the gDNA method from several donors, generation probabilities were computed with OLGA. In its TCRdb copy, this immuneACCESS table keeps in-frame sequences only and misses some clones. Where compared with another copy, unresolved V genes explain less than half of these, and the others have no known cause. The V and J calls and the clone size are those of that table, but D and trimming were determined from the DNA. The sample table holds under 2.5 million clones, of which less than 95% were seen once. The biggest ten clones account for about 0.41% of the sample.

Donors were healthy HIV-negative adults with no recently reported acute infections or vaccinations. Every donor was a Caucasian adult living in Nashville, Tennessee, USA. CD4+ T cells were enriched by magnetic negative selection; naive cells were then positively selected on CD45RA, and the negative fraction formed the memory subset. Blood was collected by leukapheresis, and PBMCs were isolated by Ficoll-Histopaque density gradient centrifugation and then cryopreserved in liquid nitrogen vapor phase. Analytical flow cytometry was used to check the purity and quantity of every magnetically sorted T cell population. From each sorted fraction, genomic DNA was isolated and quantified by UV absorbance on a Nanodrop 2000c. This record comes from a study of shared clonotypes between healthy human individuals (dated by TCRdb to about 2020). With respect to the entire study: The cohort included three men and a couple of women between 18 and 49 years of age. For each donor, CD4 naive and CD4 memory were each given three plates, CD8 naive was given two plates, and CD8 memory was given one plate. Blood TCR repertoires of roughly five healthy adults were deeply sequenced to estimate repertoire size and the extent of clonotype sharing between individuals. To increase sequencing depth and limit assay-specific biases, different laboratories used diverse techniques to prepare libraries and sequence TCR repertoires. Leukapheresis yielded between about 0.94 and 10 billion PBMCs per donor.

General findings and caveats noted by the study authors: Estimated clonotype richness was generally larger for naive than for memory subsets. Sampling was limited to blood, and TCR repertoires in tissue likely differ from TCR repertoires in blood. The genetic and exposure-history diversity represented was limited by the small number of donors. Pairwise subsampling indicated that sequencing depth was expected to affect the degree of clonotype sharing among donors. Compared with non-shared clonotypes, the clonotypes found in all four sorted-subset donors had higher generation probabilities. Across several donors, around 5% of naive CD4, around 3.5% of naive CD8, about 2.3% of memory CD4, and 0.4% of memory CD8 clonotypes were shared. Incomplete sequencing was indicated by rarefaction of sorted-subset datasets, despite the large sequencing depth.

Between the V and J ends, shortened by 7 bases and 2 bases respectively, the junction contains 17 bases. Looking up the germline V gene yields CDR1 SNHLY and CDR2 FYNNEI. The CDR3 covers 15 residues, taking in both the cysteine and the phenylalanine. Only the CDR3 region is kept as DNA, spanning 45 bases read in frame from base 1. The sequence came from a man between 18 and 35 years old in good health. Some clones in this sample may be carry-over from other donors' samples. Sequenced material: naive CD4+ T cells from PBMCs. The sample's cell subset or site label, in plain terms: CD45RA+ positively selected. The chain is made from TRBV2 and TRBJ1-2, and perhaps TRBD1 as D gene, on 5 matching bases. This receptor carries the CDR3 CASNSLGTANYGYTF. The nucleotide sequence is given as TGTGCCAGCAATAGTCTTGGGACGGCGAACTATGGCTACACCTTC.